Listed here are 14 T cell receptor beta chains from one sample, sequenced in a study of cytomegalovirus exposure and HLA in healthy donors. PCR used 60 Vbeta primers and 13 Jbeta primers. Method: immunoSEQ multiplex PCR; TCRdb's copy keeps in-frame clones and lacks some. The table shows roughly 130,000 clones, with just over 75% occurring only once. Sample: PBMCs. The receptors stem from a woman between 50 and 59 years old in good health and CMV-seronegative.

The chain joins TRBV28 to TRBJ2-2; 8 bases are a match to TRBD1. Germline V gene data show CDR1 as MDHEN and CDR2 as SYDVKM. The V and J ends lost 7 bases and 7 bases, in that order; junction bases with no gene match: 8. The CDR3 consists of 14 residues. The CDR3 nucleotides are TGTGCCAGCACCCGGACAGGGTTGATCGGGGAGCTGTTTTTT. This translates into CASTRTGLIGELFF.

As DNA, the CDR3 is TGTGCCAGCAGTGAGGTCCCAACAGGGGGCGGTTTTGGTGAGCAGTTCTTC. As protein: CASSEVPTGGGFGEQFF. This sequence joins TRBV6-1 and TRBJ2-1; TRBD1 aligns across 9 bases. Germline-derived CDR1 and CDR2 are MNHNS and SASEGT. The CDR3 spans 17 residues. Germline trimming cut 3 bases from V and 9 bases from J; bases unmatched to any gene: 15.

This clone was seen a handful of times. The V gene is TRBV28, the J gene TRBJ1-2, with TRBD1 matching over 10 bases. V shed 6 bases, J shed 5 bases, and the junction held 6 bases outside the gene matches. CDR1 and CDR2 (germline): MDHEN, SYDVKM. The CDR3 covers 14 residues. The CDR3, as DNA: TGTGCCAGCAGCCCGACAGGGGGCAGGTATGGCTACACCTTC. Translating gives CASSPTGGRYGYTF.

This clone was seen only once. The chain combines TRBV11-2 with TRBJ1-4; D is perhaps TRBD1 (6 bases). The CDR3 totals 18 residues. The germline V and J ends were trimmed by 1 base and 2 bases, with 17 bases remaining between them. Per the germline V gene, CDR1 is SGHAT and CDR2 is FQNNGV. CDR3 sequence (DNA): TGTGCCAGCAGCTTAGGCAGGGGTAGGGGCACCACTAATGAAAAACTGTTTTTT. This translates into CASSLGRGRGTTNEKLFF.

The chain employs TRBV6-4 and TRBJ2-3; D is perhaps TRBD2 (6 bases). Deletions cut 2 bases from V and 2 bases from J, with 8 bases between. The CDR3 runs to 14 residues. CDR1 and CDR2 from the germline V gene are MRHNA and SNTAGT. In DNA, the CDR3 is TGTGCCAGCAGTGACGGGAGGTCCACAGATACGCAGTATTTT. Protein: CASSDGRSTDTQYF.

Here the CDR3 DNA reads TGTGCCTGGAGTACGGCGGGGGGGGAGACCCAGTACTTC. Its translation: CAWSTAGGETQYF. The chain uses TRBV30 and TRBJ2-5, with 9 positions matching TRBD2. V lost 2 bases to trimming and J lost 5 bases; unmatched junction nucleotides: 3. The CDR3 extends over 13 amino acids. The V gene's germline CDR1 is GTSNPN and CDR2 SVGIG (reference sequence). The full variable domain, its missing parts supplied by reference TRBV30 and TRBJ2-5, is SQTIHQWPATLVQPVGSPLSLECTVEGTSNPNLYWYRQAAGRGLQLLFYSVGIGQISSEVPQNLSASRPQDRQFILSSKKLLLSDSGFYLCAWSTAGGETQYFGPGTRLLVL.

The rearrangement joins TRBV10-3 to TRBJ1-5; 7 nucleotides agree with TRBD1. Per germline, CDR1 ENHRY and CDR2 SYGVKD. The CDR3 has 14 amino acids. With 6 bases clipped from V and 3 bases from J, the junction kept 5 bases outside the gene matches. DNA of the CDR3: TGTGCCATCAGATCCGGGACAGACAATCAGCCCCAGCATTTT. The encoded protein is CAIRSGTDNQPQHF.

The sample holds a few counts of this clone. The rearrangement links TRBV15 to TRBJ1-1; tentative D call: TRBD1 (6 bases). Per germline, CDR1 LNHNV and CDR2 YYDKDF (reference sequence). This CDR3 region has 14 residues. Trimming pared 4 bases from V and 1 base from J, leaving 10 bases between. The CDR3 reads CATSTGTKNTEAFF. The DNA for the CDR3 is TGTGCCACCAGCACCGGGACAAAGAACACTGAAGCTTTCTTT.

This clone was seen a single time. A junction end diverges from the germline sequence, so it may reflect a read error. The chain links TRBV7-2 to TRBJ1-2, with D uncertain. The CDR3 is 15 residues long. Per the germline V gene, CDR1 is SGHTA and CDR2 is FQGNSA. The CDR3 region is CASSSLVGANYGYPF. CDR3 nucleotide sequence: TGTGCCAGCAGCTCTCTAGTTGGAGCTAACTATGGCTACCCCTTC.

The chain is built from TRBV7-3 and TRBJ1-2, with TRBD1 matching 7 bases. J was trimmed by 4 bases and V by 5 bases; bases with no gene match: 13. CDR3 length: 16 residues. Per the germline V gene, CDR1 is SGHTA and CDR2 is FQGTGA. CDR3 coding DNA: TGTGCCAGCAGCCCAGACTCAGGGGGTCTTGGCTATGGCTACACCTTC. Protein sequence: CASSPDSGGLGYGYTF.

The genes are TRBV5-4 and TRBJ2-7; D unclear. This CDR3 has 16 residues. The germline CDR1 and CDR2 sequences are SGHNT and YYREEE (reference sequence). V gave up 3 bases and J gave up 1 base, with 17 bases separating them. This CDR3 reads CASSSGNVRISYEQYF. In nucleotides, the CDR3 is TGTGCCAGCAGCTCAGGAAATGTACGGATTTCCTACGAGCAGTACTTC.

This chain connects TRBV4-1 to TRBJ2-1; TRBD2 matches 12 bases. The CDR3 length is 17 residues. Germline loops: CDR1 MGHRA, CDR2 YSYEKL. J was trimmed by 7 bases and V by 4 bases; bases with no gene match: 11. In DNA form, the CDR3 reads TGCGCCAGCAGCCTGCTAGCGGGAGGGCCTTTTGGGAATGAGCAGTTCTTC. This codes for CASSLLAGGPFGNEQFF.

The V and J genes are TRBV5-4 and TRBJ1-1; possibly TRBD1 for D (5 bases). Germline V gives CDR1 SGHNT, CDR2 YYREEE (reference sequence). The CDR3 loop spans 15 amino acids. V lost 0 bases, J lost 0 bases, and 9 bases lay in between. The DNA for the CDR3 is TGTGCCAGCAGCTTGGGGCAGGGAATGAACACTGAAGCTTTCTTT. Amino acids: CASSLGQGMNTEAFF.

The chain recombines TRBV19 with TRBJ2-5, with D possibly matching TRBD1 (5 bases). Germline CDR1 is LNHDA and CDR2 is SQIVND (reference sequence). V lost 2 bases to trimming and J lost 3 bases, with 13 bases between them. This CDR3 has 15 residues. The CDR3 spells CASSISRARKETQYF. The CDR3 DNA follows: TGTGCCAGTAGTATAAGCAGGGCCCGGAAAGAGACCCAGTACTTC.